The rows below give T cell receptor beta chains drawn from one sample of a study of Ad26.COV2.S vaccination and SARS-CoV-2 variants. The protocol was immunoSEQ multiplex PCR, while the TCRdb copy is restricted to in-frame clones and leaves out a portion. There are 200,000 to 250,000 clones in the sample; approximately 88% occur only once, and about 10% lies in the top ten. This sample comprised peripheral blood, obtained in a trial of Ad26.COV2.S vaccine versus placebo. These receptors originate from a person aged 18-60 years who received the Ad26.COV2.S COVID-19 vaccine or a placebo. Each CDR3 is given with its conserved first and last residue.

V gene	CDR3 protein
TRBV28	CASSLGLGQAYGYTF
TRBV11-2	CASSLGGGSYNEQFF
TRBV9	CASSGQVLIRTGELFF
TRBV6-5	CASSYSRQGAQETQYF
TRBV28	CASSLILAGDTDTQYF
TRBV4-2	CASSPSGTGEDYGYTF
TRBV7-8	CASSLAGAGNTIYF
TRBV4-3	CASSQESSGGHSSYNEQFF
TRBV4-3	CASSQAKSESKYEQYF
TRBV25-1	CASSADRAHSYEQYF
TRBV6-2/TRBV6-3	CASSYLGDRGAEQFF
TRBV28	CAREPDRGKQETQYF
TRBV18	CASSPQQGSDQPQHF